What follows describes a single TCR beta chain. What it binds is not known. Every bit of the isolated RNA underwent reverse transcription, so sequencing read expressed TCRB transcripts. Some clones are missing from TCRdb's copy, which holds only in-frame ones; the method was immunoSEQ multiplex PCR. The table shows more than 25,000 clones, with less than 60% occurring only once. V was trimmed by 2 bases and J by 0 bases, leaving 8 bases between them. In germline, CDR1 is SGHKS, CDR2 YYEKEE (reference sequence). This CDR3 comprises 14 residues. This record belongs to a study of beta chain features in type 1 diabetes. General observations from the study: All four CD4+ subsets from Type 1 diabetes patients carried moderately but significantly shorter TCRB CDR3s. Within patients, naive, central memory and Treg TCRB repertoires seemed more similar than within healthy donors.

The sequence came from a woman aged 18-35 years with type 1 diabetes. Sequences were obtained from Tregs from blood. The chain couples TRBV5-5 to TRBJ1-1, with D possibly TRBD1 on 5 matching bases. In DNA form, the CDR3 reads TGTGCCAGCAGCTTAGGGGTATTGAACACTGAAGCTTTCTTT. Translation: CASSLGVLNTEAFF.